This section outlines one T cell receptor (beta chain) sequence together with its context. Antigen unknown. The source of the sample is a study of shared clonotypes between healthy human individuals. Study observations and caveats: It was the non-shared clonotypes that had lower generation probabilities than clonotypes shared by all four donors.

Germline V gene data show CDR1 as SGHKS and CDR2 as YYEKEE (reference sequence). The CDR3 runs 14 residues. J lost 7 bases, V lost 2 bases, and 9 bases had no gene match. Data came from immunoSEQ multiplex PCR; TCRdb stores just in-frame clones and leaves some out. The data contain under 85,000 clones, about 65% of them singletons. The TCR comes from a man aged 30 to 39 in good health. The chain employs TRBV5-5 and TRBJ2-7, with 7 bases lining up with TRBD1. The sequenced material came from memory CD8+ T cells sorted from blood. The subset denotes: CD45RO+ cells pooled with CCR7-negative TemRA cells. The CDR3 region is CASSFRQGWWEQYF. CDR3 DNA sequence: TGTGCCAGCAGCTTCCGACAGGGTTGGTGGGAGCAGTACTTC.